A single sample is the source of the 10 T cell receptor beta chains below, sequenced in a study of CD8+ T cells in alopecia areata. Sequencing used cDNA as its template, made by extracting RNA and reverse transcribing it. The table came from immunoSEQ multiplex PCR; TCRdb's copy has only in-frame clones and leaves some out. The sample yields about 100,000 clones, about three fifths seen once. The treatment here: oral pan-JAK inhibitor, 5-10 mg twice daily. Sequencing was performed on CD8+ T cells sorted from blood, taken at roughly week 55, from a patient treated with tofacitinib. Source of these receptors: a human donor with alopecia areata.

The CDR3 region is CASSWEGNEKLFF. The CDR3 bases are TGCGCCAGCAGCTGGGAAGGGAATGAAAAACTGTTTTTT. The chain is built from TRBV5-1 and TRBJ1-4; D remains ambiguous. CDR1 and CDR2 (germline): SGHRS, YFSETQ. Trimming shortened V by 3 bases and J by 5 bases, and 8 bases separated the two germline ends. CDR3 length equals 13 residues.

The chain couples TRBV11-2 to TRBJ1-1, with D possibly being TRBD1 (6 bases). The CDR3 extends over 12 amino acids. Per the germline V gene, CDR1 is SGHAT and CDR2 is FQNNGV. Trimming removed 8 bases at V and 4 bases at J, with 11 bases between. CDR3 sequence reads: CASVLGATEAFF. In DNA form, the CDR3 reads TGTGCCAGCGTCCTGGGGGCCACTGAAGCTTTCTTT.

V usage is TRBV4-1 and J usage is TRBJ1-4; unclear D gene. V lost 4 bases and J 8 bases, leaving 11 bases between the germline ends. The CDR3 runs to 13 residues. Germline V lookup: CDR1 MGHRA, CDR2 YSYEKL. The CDR3: CASSLPDREKLFF. CDR3 in DNA: TGCGCCAGCAGCCTACCCGATCGAGAAAAACTGTTTTTT.

The chain uses TRBV5-4 and TRBJ2-5; 10 positions match TRBD2. CDR3 length: 17 amino acids. V dropped 0 bases and J dropped 4; count of bases not matched to a gene: 9. The germline gives CDR1 SGHNT, CDR2 YYREEE (reference sequence). In DNA, the CDR3 is TGTGCCAGCAGCTTGGAAGCGGGGGGGCCACTCGGAGAGACCCAGTACTTC. Protein product: CASSLEAGGPLGETQYF.

The chain is built from TRBV2 and TRBJ1-1, with TRBD1 as a possible D gene (5 bases). Germline CDR1 and CDR2: SNHLY and FYNNEI. V dropped 5 bases and J dropped 6 bases, with 10 bases sitting between them. The CDR3 consists of 12 residues. CDR3 amino acids: CASSPGGAEAFF. The CDR3 DNA sequence: TGTGCCAGCAGTCCCGGAGGGGCTGAAGCTTTCTTT.

The gene calls are TRBV7-6 and TRBJ1-4; 8 positions match TRBD1. J lost 7 bases, V lost 5 bases, and 12 bases had no gene match. This CDR3 is built from 16 residues. Germline V gene lookup returns CDR1 SGHVS and CDR2 FNYEAQ. The CDR3 protein is CASSHRAGGAGEKLFF. For the CDR3, the DNA is TGTGCCAGCAGCCACCGGGCAGGGGGCGCGGGTGAAAAACTGTTTTTT.

J is TRBJ2-3 and V is TRBV5-1, with TRBD1 matching over 7 bases. Trimming removed 3 bases from V and 2 bases from J; junction bases left unmatched: 6. The CDR3 runs 15 residues. From germline, CDR1 is SGHRS and CDR2 YFSETQ. The DNA for the CDR3 is TGCGCCAGCAGCTACCGGGACAGATCCACAGATACGCAGTATTTT. Translated, it gives CASSYRDRSTDTQYF.

This chain connects TRBV10-3 to TRBJ2-7; D unresolved. The CDR3 consists of 15 residues. Germline loops: CDR1 ENHRY, CDR2 SYGVKD. Trimming removed 3 bases at V and 0 bases at J, with 12 bases between. The CDR3 protein is CAISEEDVPSYEQYF. In DNA form, the CDR3 reads TGTGCCATCAGTGAAGAGGACGTACCCTCCTACGAGCAGTACTTC.

About this clone itself: At one of its ends the junction is not consistent with the germline gene, which may arise from a read error. This chain connects TRBV7-7 to TRBJ2-1; D might be TRBD1 (5 bases). The CDR3 contains 17 residues. In germline, CDR1 is SSHAT, CDR2 FNYEAQ (reference sequence). CDR3 region: CASSSRTHRSSYNEQFF. CDR3 coding DNA: TGTGCTAGCAGCTCCCGGACACACCGGAGCTCCTACAATGAGCAGTTCTTC.

This chain uses TRBV18 with TRBJ2-1; 8 nucleotides agree with TRBD1. Trimming cost V 2 bases and J 7 bases; bases outside gene matches: 10. The CDR3 covers 16 residues. Germline V gene lookup returns CDR1 KGHSH and CDR2 LQKENI. The CDR3: CASSPTPGQGWNEQFF. The CDR3 coding sequence is TGTGCCAGCTCACCAACCCCTGGACAGGGCTGGAATGAGCAGTTCTTC. Combining the CDR3 with reference TRBV18 and TRBJ2-1 gives the whole variable domain NAGVMQNPRHLVRRRGQEARLRCSPMKGHSHVYWYRQLPEEGLKFMVYLQKENIIDESGMPKERFSAEFPKEGPSILRIQQVVRGDSAAYFCASSPTPGQGWNEQFFGPGTRLTVL.